This T cell receptor (beta chain) stems from a study of control samples from healthy donors and cancer patients. Only in-frame clones appear in the TCRdb table, and some are missing; sequencing was by immunoSEQ multiplex PCR. The sample carries roughly 150,000 clones, roughly nine tenths recorded once. Looked up from germline, CDR1 is MNHEY and CDR2 is SMNVEV (reference sequence). The CDR3 has 16 residues. Trimming took 3 bases from V and 1 from J; bases not matched to a gene: 5. The chain links TRBV27 to TRBJ2-2; the match to TRBD1 covers 7 bases. The source material was blood. This TCR came from a man aged 25-45 years in good health. The CDR3 protein is CASSFYRTGNTGELFF. The CDR3 nucleotides are TGTGCCAGCAGTTTTTACAGGACAGGGAACACCGGGGAGCTGTTTTTT.